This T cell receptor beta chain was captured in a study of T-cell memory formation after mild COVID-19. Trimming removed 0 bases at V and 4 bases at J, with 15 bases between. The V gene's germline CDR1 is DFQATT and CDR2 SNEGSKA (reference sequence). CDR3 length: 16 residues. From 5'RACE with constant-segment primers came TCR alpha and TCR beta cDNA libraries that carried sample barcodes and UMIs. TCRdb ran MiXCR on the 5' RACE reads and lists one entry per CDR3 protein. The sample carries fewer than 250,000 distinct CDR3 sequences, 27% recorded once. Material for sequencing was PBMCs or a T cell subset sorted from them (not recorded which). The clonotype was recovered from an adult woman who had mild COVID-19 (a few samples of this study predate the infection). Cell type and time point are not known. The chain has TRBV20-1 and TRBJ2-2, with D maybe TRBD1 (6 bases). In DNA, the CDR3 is TGCAGTGCTAGAGATCCGGGACACCTGACCACCGGGGAGCTGTTTTTT. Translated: CSARDPGHLTTGELFF.